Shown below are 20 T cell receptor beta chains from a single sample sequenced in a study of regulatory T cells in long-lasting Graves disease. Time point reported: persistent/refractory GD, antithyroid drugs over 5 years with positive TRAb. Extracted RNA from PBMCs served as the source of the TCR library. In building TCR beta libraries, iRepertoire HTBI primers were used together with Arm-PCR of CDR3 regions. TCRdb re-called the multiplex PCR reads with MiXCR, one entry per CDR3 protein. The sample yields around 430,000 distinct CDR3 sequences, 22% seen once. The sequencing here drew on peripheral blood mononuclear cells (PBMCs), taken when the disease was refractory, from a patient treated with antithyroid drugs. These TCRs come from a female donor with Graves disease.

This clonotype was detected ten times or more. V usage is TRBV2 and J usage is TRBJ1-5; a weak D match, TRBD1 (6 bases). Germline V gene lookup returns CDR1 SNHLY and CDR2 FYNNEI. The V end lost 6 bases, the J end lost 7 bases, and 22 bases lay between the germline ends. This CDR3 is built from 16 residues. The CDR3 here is CASSASRGVSGQPQHF. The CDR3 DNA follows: TGTGCCAGCAGCGCCTCCAGGGGCGTGTCAGGACAGCCCCAGCATTTT.

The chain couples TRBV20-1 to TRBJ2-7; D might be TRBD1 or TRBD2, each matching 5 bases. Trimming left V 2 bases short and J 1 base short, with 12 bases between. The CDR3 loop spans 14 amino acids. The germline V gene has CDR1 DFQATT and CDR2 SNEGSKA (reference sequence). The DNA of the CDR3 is TGCAGTGCTAGACATTTAGAGGGGTCCTACGAGCAGTACTTC. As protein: CSARHLEGSYEQYF.

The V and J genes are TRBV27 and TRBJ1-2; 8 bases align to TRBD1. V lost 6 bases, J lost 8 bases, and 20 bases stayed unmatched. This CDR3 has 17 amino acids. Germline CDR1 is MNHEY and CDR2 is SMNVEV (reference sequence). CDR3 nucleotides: TGTGCCAGCAGCCTTAGGGACAGGCCGATTTCTCTATTGGGCTACACCTTC. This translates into CASSLRDRPISLLGYTF.

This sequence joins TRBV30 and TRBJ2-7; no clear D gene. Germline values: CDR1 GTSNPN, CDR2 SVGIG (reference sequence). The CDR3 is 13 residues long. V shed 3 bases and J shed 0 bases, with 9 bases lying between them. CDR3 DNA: TGTGCCTGGAGCAGGAACCGCTCCTACGAGCAGTACTTC. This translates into CAWSRNRSYEQYF.

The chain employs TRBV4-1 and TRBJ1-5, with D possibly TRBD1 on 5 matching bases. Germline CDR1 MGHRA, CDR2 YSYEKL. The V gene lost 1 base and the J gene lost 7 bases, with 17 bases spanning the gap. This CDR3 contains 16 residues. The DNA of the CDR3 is TGCGCCAGCAGCCAAGTTCGGGGGTCCAAGGGACAGCCCCAGCATTTT. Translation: CASSQVRGSKGQPQHF.

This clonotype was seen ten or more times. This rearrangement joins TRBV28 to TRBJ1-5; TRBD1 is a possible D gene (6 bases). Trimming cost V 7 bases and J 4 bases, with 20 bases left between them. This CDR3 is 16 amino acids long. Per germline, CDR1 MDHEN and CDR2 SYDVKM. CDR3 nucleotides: TGTGCCAGCATCCCTACAGGGTTGAGAGGGAATCAGCCCCAGCATTTT. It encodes CASIPTGLRGNQPQHF.

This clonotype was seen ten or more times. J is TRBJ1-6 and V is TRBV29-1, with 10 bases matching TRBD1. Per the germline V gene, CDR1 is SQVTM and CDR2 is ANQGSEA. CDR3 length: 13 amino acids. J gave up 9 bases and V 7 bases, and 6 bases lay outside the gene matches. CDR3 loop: CSARQGAGSPLHF. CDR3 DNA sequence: TGCAGCGCGAGACAGGGGGCAGGTTCACCCCTCCACTTT.

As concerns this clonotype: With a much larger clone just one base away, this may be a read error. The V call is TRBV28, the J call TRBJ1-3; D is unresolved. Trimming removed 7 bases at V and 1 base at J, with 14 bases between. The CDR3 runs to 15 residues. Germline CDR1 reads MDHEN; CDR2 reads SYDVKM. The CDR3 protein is CASNPPQASGNTIYF. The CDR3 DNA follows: TGTGCCAGCAACCCCCCCCAAGCATCTGGAAACACCATATATTTT. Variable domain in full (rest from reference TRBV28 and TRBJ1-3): DVKVTQSSRYLVKRTGEKVFLECVQDMDHENMFWYRQDPGLGLRLIYFSYDVKMKEKGDIPEGYSVSREKKERFSLILESASTNQTSMYLCASNPPQASGNTIYFGEGSWLTVV.

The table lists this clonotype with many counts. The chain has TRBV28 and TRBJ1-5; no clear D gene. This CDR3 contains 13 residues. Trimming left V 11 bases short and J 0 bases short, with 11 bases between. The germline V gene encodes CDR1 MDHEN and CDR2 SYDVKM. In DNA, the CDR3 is TGTGCCTCCAAAGAGTCTAGCAATCAGCCCCAGCATTTT. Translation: CASKESSNQPQHF.

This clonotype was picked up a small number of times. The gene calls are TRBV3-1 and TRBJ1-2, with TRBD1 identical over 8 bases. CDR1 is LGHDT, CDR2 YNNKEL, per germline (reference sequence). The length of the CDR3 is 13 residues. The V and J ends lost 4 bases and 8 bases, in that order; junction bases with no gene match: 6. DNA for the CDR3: TGTGCCAGCAGCCTTACAGGGGGAGGAGGCTACACCTTC. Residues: CASSLTGGGGYTF.

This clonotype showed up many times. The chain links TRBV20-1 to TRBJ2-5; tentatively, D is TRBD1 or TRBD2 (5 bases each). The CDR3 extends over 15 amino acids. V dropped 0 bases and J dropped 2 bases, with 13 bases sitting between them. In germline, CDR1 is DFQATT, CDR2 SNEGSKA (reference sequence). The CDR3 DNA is TGCAGTGCTAGAGACCGAGCTGGGGGTCAAGAGACCCAGTACTTC. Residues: CSARDRAGGQETQYF.

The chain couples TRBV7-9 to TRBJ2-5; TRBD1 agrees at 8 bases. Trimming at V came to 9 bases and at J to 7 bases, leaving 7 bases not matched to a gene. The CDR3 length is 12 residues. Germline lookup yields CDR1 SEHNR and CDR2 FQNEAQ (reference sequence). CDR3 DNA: TGTGCCAGGACGACAGGGGACGGGACCCAGTACTTC. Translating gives CARTTGDGTQYF.

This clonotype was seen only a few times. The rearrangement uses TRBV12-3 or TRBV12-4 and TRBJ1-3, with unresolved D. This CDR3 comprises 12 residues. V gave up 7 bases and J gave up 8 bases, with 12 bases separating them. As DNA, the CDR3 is TGTGCCAGCAAACCCGCGGCGTACACCATATATTTT. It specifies CASKPAAYTIYF.

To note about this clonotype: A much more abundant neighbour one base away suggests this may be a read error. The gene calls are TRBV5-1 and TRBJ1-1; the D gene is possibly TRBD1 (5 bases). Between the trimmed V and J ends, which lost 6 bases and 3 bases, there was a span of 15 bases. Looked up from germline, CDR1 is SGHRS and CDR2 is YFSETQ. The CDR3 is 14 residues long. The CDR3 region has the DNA TGCGCCAGCACCGGGACGGACATGGACACTGAAGCTTTCTTT. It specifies CASTGTDMDTEAFF.

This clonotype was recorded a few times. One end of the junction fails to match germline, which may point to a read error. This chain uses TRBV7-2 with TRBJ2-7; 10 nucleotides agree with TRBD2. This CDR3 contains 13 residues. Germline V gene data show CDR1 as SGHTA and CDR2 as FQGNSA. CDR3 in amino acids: CASSLAGAWEQYF. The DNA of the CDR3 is TGTGCCAGCAGCCTAGCGGGAGCCTGGGAGCAGTACTTC.

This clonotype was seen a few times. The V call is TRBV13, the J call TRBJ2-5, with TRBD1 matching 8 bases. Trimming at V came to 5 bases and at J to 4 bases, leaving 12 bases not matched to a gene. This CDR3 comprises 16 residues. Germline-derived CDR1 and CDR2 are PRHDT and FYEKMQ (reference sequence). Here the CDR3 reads CASSPVRGRRGETQYF. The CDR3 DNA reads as TGTGCCAGCAGCCCGGTCAGGGGGCGCAGGGGAGAGACCCAGTACTTC.

This CDR3 reads CASSPASGRGEQYF. The CDR3, as DNA: TGCGCCAGCAGCCCGGCTAGCGGGCGAGGAGAGCAGTACTTC. The chain links TRBV5-1 to TRBJ2-7; 8 bases align to TRBD2. The germline gives CDR1 SGHRS, CDR2 YFSETQ. This CDR3 is built from 14 residues. The V segment lost 4 bases and the J segment 7 bases; nucleotides outside the gene matches: 10. The variable domain in full, completed from reference TRBV5-1 and TRBJ2-7, reads KAGVTQTPRYLIKTRGQQVTLSCSPISGHRSVSWYQQTPGQGLQFLFEYFSETQRNKGNFPGRFSGRQFSNSRSEMNVSTLELGDSALYLCASSPASGRGEQYFGPGTRLTVT.

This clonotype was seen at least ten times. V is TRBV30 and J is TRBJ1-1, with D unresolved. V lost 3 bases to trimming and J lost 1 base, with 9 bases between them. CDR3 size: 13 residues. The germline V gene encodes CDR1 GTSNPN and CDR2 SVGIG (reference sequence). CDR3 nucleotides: TGTGCCTGGAGACGAAATCCGAACACTGAAGCTTTCTTT. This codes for CAWRRNPNTEAFF. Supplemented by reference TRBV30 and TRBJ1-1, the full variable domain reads SQTIHQWPATLVQPVGSPLSLECTVEGTSNPNLYWYRQAAGRGLQLLFYSVGIGQISSEVPQNLSASRPQDRQFILSSKKLLLSDSGFYLCAWRRNPNTEAFFGQGTRLTVV.

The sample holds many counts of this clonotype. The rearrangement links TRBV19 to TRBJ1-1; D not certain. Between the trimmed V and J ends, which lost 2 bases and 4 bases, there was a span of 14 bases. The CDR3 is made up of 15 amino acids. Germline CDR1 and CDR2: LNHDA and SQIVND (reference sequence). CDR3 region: CASSIRPPYCTEAFF. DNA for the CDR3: TGTGCCAGTAGTATACGCCCACCCTACTGCACTGAAGCTTTCTTT.

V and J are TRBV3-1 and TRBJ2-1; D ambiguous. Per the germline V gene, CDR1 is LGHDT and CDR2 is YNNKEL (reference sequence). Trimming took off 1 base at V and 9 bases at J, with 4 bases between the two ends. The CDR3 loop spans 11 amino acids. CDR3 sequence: CASSQVSEQFF. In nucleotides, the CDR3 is TGTGCCAGCAGCCAAGTAAGTGAGCAGTTCTTC.